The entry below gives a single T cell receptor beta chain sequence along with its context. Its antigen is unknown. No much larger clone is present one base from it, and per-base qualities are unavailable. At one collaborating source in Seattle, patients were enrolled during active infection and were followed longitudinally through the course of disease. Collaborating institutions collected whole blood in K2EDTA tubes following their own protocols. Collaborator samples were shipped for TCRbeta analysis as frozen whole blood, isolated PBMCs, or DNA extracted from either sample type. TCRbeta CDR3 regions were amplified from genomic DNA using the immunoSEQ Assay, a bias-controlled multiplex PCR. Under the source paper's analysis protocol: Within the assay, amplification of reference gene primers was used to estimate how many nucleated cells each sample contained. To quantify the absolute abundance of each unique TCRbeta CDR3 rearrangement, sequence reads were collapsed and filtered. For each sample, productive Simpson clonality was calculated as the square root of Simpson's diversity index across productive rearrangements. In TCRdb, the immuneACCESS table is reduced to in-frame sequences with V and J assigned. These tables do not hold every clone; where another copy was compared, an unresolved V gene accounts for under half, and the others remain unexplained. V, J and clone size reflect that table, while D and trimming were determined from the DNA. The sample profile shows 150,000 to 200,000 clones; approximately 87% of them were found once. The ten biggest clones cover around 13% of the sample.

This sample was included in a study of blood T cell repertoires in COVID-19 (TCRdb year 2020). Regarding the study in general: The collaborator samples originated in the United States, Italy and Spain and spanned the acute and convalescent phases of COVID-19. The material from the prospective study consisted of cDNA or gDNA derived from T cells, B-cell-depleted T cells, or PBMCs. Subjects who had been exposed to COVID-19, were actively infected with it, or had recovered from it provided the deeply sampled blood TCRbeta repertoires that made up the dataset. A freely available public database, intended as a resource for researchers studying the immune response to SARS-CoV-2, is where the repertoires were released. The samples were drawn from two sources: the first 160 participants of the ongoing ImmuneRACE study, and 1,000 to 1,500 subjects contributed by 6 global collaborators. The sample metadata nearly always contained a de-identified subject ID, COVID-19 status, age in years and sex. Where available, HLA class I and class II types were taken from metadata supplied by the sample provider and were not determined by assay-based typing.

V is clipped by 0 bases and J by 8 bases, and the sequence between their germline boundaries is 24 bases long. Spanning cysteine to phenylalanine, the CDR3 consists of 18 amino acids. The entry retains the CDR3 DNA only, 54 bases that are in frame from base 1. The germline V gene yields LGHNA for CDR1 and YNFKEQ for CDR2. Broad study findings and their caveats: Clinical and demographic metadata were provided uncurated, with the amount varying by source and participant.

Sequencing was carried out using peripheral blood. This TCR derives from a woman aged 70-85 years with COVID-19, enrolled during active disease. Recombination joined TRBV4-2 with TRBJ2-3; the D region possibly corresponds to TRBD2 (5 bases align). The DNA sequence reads TGTGCCAGCAGCCAAGATTGGATGTCCGGGATTCGGTCAGGTACGCAGTATTTT. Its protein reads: CASSQDWMSGIRSGTQYF.